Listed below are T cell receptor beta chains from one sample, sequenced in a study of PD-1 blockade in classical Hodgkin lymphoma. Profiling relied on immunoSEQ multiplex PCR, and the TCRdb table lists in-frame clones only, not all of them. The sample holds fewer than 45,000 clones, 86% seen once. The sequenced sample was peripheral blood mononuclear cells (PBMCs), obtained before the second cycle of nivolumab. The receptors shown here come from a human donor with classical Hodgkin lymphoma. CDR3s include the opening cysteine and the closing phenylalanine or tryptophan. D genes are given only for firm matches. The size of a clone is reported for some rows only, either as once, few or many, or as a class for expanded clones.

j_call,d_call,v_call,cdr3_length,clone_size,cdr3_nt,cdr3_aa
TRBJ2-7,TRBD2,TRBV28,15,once,TGTGCCAGCAACCAACGAGGACTAGCGACCTACGAGCAGTACTTC,CASNQRGLATYEQYF
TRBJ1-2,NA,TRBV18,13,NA,TGTGCCAGCTCACCACCGACGACCTATGGCTACACCTTC,CASSPPTTYGYTF
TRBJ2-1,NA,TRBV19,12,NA,TGTGCCACCCGAGGAGATTACAATGAGCAGTTCTTC,CATRGDYNEQFF
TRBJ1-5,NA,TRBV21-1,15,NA,TGTGCCAGCAGCAAGACAGGGAGGCGTGATCAGCCCCAGCATTTT,CASSKTGRRDQPQHF
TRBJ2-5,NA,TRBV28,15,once,TGTGCCAGCAGTTTCGGTCAGGGAGGCCATTGGGGCCAGTACTTC,CASSFGQGGHWGQYF
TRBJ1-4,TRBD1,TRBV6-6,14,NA,TGTGCCAGCAGCCTTGACAGGGGGGGTGAAAAACTGTTTTTT,CASSLDRGGEKLFF
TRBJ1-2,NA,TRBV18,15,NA,TGTGCCAGCTCACCACCGGGGGGGCGCCGGTATGGCTACACCTTC,CASSPPGGRRYGYTF
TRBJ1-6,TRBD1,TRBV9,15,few,TGTGCCAGCAGCCCAGAGGGACAGGAGAATTCACCCCTCCACTTT,CASSPEGQENSPLHF
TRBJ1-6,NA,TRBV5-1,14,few,TGCGCCAGCAGCTTGGCAGGGGATCATTCACCCCTCCACTTT,CASSLAGDHSPLHF
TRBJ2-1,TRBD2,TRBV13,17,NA,TGTGCCAGCAGCTTACTTAGCGGGCCGAGCTCCTACAATGAGCAGTTCTTC,CASSLLSGPSSYNEQFF
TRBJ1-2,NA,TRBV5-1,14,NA,TGCGCCAGCAGCTTGGAGTATCAGGCTGATGGCTACACCTTC,CASSLEYQADGYTF
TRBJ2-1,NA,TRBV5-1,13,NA,TGCGCCAGCAGCTGGACAGAATACAATGAGCAGTTCTTC,CASSWTEYNEQFF
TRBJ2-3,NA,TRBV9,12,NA,TGTGCCAGCAGCTCCCGCGAGGATACGCAGTATTTT,CASSSREDTQYF
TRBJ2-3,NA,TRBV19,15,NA,TGTGCCAGTAGTATAGTGTCCGGGAGCGGAGATACGCAGTATTTT,CASSIVSGSGDTQYF
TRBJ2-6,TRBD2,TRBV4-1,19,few,TGCGCCAGCAGCCAAGAAAATAGTAGCGGGAGGTCTGGGGCCAACGTCCTGACTTTC,CASSQENSSGRSGANVLTF
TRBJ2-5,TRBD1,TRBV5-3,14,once,TGTGCCAGAAGTATTGACAGGGGACGAGAGACCCAGTACTTC,CARSIDRGRETQYF
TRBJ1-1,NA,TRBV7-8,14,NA,TGTGCCAGCAGCTTAACAGGGATCCCAGGGGAAGCTTTCTTT,CASSLTGIPGEAFF
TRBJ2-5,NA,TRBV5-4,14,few,TGTGCCAGCAGCTTGAATGGGGGACAAGAGACCCAGTACTTC,CASSLNGGQETQYF
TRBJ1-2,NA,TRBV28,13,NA,TGTGCCAGCAGTGCCGGGATTGCGGATGGCTACACCTTC,CASSAGIADGYTF
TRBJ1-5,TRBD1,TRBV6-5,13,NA,TGTGCCAGCAGTAGACAGGGGAATCAGCCCCAGCATTTT,CASSRQGNQPQHF
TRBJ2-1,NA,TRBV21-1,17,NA,TGTGCCAGCAGCTCCCGCGGGGGGACCCCCGGCTACAATGAGCAGTTCTTC,CASSSRGGTPGYNEQFF
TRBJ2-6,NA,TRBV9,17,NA,TGTGCCAGCAGCGTAAGACTGGGAGTGAGCGGGGCCAACGTCCTGACTTTC,CASSVRLGVSGANVLTF
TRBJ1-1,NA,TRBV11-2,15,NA,TGTGCCAGCAGCCAAGGTGCGGGGGTGGTCACTGAAGCTTTCTTT,CASSQGAGVVTEAFF
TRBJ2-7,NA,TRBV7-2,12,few,TGTGCCAGCAGCTTAGATGTATACGAGCAGTACTTC,CASSLDVYEQYF
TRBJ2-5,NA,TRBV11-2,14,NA,TGTGCCAGCAGCTTTGGCGGGACTCAAGAGACCCAGTACTTC,CASSFGGTQETQYF
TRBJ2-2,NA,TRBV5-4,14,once,TGTGCCAGCAGCTTGGAGTTGAACACCGGGGAGCTGTTTTTT,CASSLELNTGELFF
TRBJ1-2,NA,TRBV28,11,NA,TGTGCGGTGACAGCTAACTATGGCTACACCTTC,CAVTANYGYTF
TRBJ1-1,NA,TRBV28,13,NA,TGTGCCAGCAGTTTTTTTCGGCGGGCTGAAGCTTTCTTT,CASSFFRRAEAFF
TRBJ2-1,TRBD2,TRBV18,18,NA,TGTGCCAGCTCATCCGGGACTAGCGGGGGGGCCGCTTTCTATGAGCAGTTCTTC,CASSSGTSGGAAFYEQFF
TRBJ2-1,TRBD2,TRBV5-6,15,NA,TGTGCCAGCAGCTTTCGACTAGCGGGAGGTGGTGAGCAGTTCTTC,CASSFRLAGGGEQFF
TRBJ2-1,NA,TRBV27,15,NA,TGTGCCAGCAGTTTAAGGACTCTTTCCTACAATGAGCAGTTCTTC,CASSLRTLSYNEQFF
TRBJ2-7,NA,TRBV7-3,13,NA,TGTGCCAGCAGCTTAGGATTAGGCTACGAGCAGTACTTC,CASSLGLGYEQYF
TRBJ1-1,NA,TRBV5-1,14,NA,TGCGCCAGCAGCTTGGGGGTTGACGGCACTGAAGCTTTCTTT,CASSLGVDGTEAFF
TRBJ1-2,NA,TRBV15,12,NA,TGTGCCACCAGCAGAGAAGGGTATGGCTACACCTTC,CATSREGYGYTF
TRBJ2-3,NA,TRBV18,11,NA,TGTGCCAGCTCACCACAGGATACGCAGTATTTT,CASSPQDTQYF
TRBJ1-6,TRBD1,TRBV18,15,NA,TGTGCCAGCTCACCAGGGACAGGGATTCATTCACCCCTCCACTTT,CASSPGTGIHSPLHF
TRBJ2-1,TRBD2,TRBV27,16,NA,TGTGCCAGCAGCCTATTCGGGACTAGCGGTTACAATGAGCAGTTCTTC,CASSLFGTSGYNEQFF
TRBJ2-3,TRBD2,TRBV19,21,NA,TGTGCCAGTAGTACAATCCCTGGACAGGGAGGGACTAGCGGGAAAACAGATACGCAGTATTTT,CASSTIPGQGGTSGKTDTQYF
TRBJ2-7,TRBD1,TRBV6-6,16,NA,TGTGCCAGCAGTCCAGAACGACAGGGGCTTTCCTACGAGCAGTACTTC,CASSPERQGLSYEQYF
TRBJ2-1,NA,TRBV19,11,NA,TGTGCCAGTAGTCCAGACCATGAGCAGTTCTTC,CASSPDHEQFF
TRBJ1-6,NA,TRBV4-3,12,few,TGCGCCAGCAGCCTAGGACATTCACCCCTCCACTTT,CASSLGHSPLHF
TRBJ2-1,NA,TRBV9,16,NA,TGTGCCAGCAGCATCCCACTGGACGACTCCTACAATGAGCAGTTCTTC,CASSIPLDDSYNEQFF
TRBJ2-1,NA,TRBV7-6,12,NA,TGTGCCAGCAGCTTAAGGGGCAATGAGCAGTTCTTC,CASSLRGNEQFF
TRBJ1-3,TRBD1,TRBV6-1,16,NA,TGTGCCAGCATTGAAACCGGGACAGGGTCTGGAAACACCATATATTTT,CASIETGTGSGNTIYF